This T cell receptor beta chain derives from a study of T cell repertoires in cytomegalovirus infection. Study in general: Signatures in public TCR beta sequences pointed to both CMV infection and matching HLA type.

Trimming took 6 bases from V and 4 from J; bases not matched to a gene: 8. Germline-derived CDR1 and CDR2 are DFQATT and SNEGSKA (reference sequence). The CDR3 consists of 13 residues. TCRdb used MiXCR to reprocess the reads, holding one entry per CDR3 protein. The sample holds around 550,000 distinct CDR3 sequences, less than 30% seen once. For this clonotype: Its antigen is unidentified.

General study results and limits: CMV-specific HLA-C-restricted TCR beta clonotypes dominated the ex vivo response.

The sequencing input was PBMCs. The receptor was isolated from a human donor in good health (CMV status not recorded). Some clones in this sample may be carry-over from other donors' samples. This rearrangement joins TRBV20-1 to TRBJ2-7; TRBD2 agrees at 8 bases. The CDR3: CSAQSGSRYEQYF. Here the CDR3 DNA reads TGCAGTGCCCAGAGCGGGAGTCGGTACGAGCAGTACTTC.